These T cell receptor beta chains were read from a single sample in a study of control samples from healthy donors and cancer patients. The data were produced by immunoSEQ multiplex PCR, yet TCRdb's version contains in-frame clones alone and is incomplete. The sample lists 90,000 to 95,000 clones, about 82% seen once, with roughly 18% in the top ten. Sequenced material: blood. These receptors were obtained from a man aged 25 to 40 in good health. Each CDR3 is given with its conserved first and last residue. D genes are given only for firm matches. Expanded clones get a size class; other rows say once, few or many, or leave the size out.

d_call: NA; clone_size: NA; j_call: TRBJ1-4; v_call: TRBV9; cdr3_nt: TGTGCCAGCAGCGCCGATGCGGGACAACTGTTTTTT; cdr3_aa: CASSADAGQLFF
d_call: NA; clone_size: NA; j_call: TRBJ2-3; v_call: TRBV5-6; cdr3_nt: TGTGCCAGCAGCTTGATGGGACCCGTGGAAGATACGCAGTATTTT; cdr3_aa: CASSLMGPVEDTQYF
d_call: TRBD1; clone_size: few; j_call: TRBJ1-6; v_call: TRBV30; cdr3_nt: TGTGCCTGGAGGAGGACAGGGAACGCACCCCTCCACTTT; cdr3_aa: CAWRRTGNAPLHF
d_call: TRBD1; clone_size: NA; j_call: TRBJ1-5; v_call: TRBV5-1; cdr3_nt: TGCGCCAGCAGCCCCCTGACAGGGTCCCAGCCCCAGCATTTT; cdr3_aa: CASSPLTGSQPQHF
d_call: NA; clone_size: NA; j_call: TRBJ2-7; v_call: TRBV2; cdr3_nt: TGTGCCAGTCTAGGGGAGGTAGGATACGAGCAGTACTTC; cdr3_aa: CASLGEVGYEQYF
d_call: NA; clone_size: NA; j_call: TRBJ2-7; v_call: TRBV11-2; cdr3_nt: TGTGCCAGCAGCTCAGAGGGAGGCAGGTCGACCTACGAGCAGTACTTC; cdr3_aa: CASSSEGGRSTYEQYF
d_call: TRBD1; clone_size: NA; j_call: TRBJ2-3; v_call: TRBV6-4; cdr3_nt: TGTGCCAGCAGTGACTCGAAGGCAGGGGGCCCAGATACGCAGTATTTT; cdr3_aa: CASSDSKAGGPDTQYF
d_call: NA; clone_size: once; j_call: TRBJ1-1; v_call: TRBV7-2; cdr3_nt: TGTGCCAGCAGCTTCGGGCGGGGACGGGACACTGAAGCTTTCTTT; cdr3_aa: CASSFGRGRDTEAFF
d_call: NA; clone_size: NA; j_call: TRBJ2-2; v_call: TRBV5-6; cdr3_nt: TGTGCCAGCAGCTTGACTGACCGGCTCGTAGGGGGGGAGCTGTTTTTT; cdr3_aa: CASSLTDRLVGGELFF
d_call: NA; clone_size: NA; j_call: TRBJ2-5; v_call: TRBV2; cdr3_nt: TGTGCCAGCAGTCGGGACACGGCTTTACAAGAGACCCAGTACTTC; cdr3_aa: CASSRDTALQETQYF
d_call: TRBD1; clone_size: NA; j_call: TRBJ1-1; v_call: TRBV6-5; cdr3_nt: TGTGCCAGCAGTCTACAGGGGAGATTGAGCACTGAAGCTTTCTTT; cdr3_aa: CASSLQGRLSTEAFF
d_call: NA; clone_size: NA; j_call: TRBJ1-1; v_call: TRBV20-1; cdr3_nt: TGCAGTATTAAGACGGGGTTTGAAGCTTTCTTT; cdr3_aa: CSIKTGFEAFF
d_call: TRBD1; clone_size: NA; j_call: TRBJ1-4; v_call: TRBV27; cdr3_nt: TGTGCCAGCAGTTCTCACAGGGGCAATAATGAAAAACTGTTTTTT; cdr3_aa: CASSSHRGNNEKLFF
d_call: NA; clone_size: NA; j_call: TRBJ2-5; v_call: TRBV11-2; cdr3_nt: TGTGCCAGCAGCCCTTCCGGCCTACCGGGGTCCCAGTACTTC; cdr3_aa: CASSPSGLPGSQYF
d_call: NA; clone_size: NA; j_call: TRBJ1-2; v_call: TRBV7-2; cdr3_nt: TGTGCCAGCAGCTTAGCGGTGGGGGATGCTTATGGCTACACCTTC; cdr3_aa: CASSLAVGDAYGYTF
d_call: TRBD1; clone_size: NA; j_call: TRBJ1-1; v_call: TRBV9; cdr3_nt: TGTGCCAGCAGCGAGAGGGGGGACAGCTCGAACACTGAAGCTTTCTTT; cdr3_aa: CASSERGDSSNTEAFF
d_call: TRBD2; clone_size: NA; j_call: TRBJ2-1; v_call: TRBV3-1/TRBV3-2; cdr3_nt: TGTGCCAGCAGCCAAGGGGGGACTAGCGTCTACAATGAGCAGTTCTTC; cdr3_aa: CASSQGGTSVYNEQFF
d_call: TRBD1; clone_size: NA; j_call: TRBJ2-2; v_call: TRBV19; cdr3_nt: TGTGCCAGTAGTATTGACAGGGCCGTCGCCGGGGAGCTGTTTTTT; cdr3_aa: CASSIDRAVAGELFF
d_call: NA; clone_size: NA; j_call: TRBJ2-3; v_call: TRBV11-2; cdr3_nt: TGTGCCAGCAGCCCCAGGGCGGGCGGGCTGATAGATACGCAGTATTTT; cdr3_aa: CASSPRAGGLIDTQYF
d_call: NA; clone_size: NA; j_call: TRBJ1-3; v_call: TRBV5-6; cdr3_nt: TGTGCCAGCAGCTTCTTGAGCTCTGGAAACACCATATATTTT; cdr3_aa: CASSFLSSGNTIYF
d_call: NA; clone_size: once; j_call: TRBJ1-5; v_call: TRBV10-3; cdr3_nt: TGTGCCATCAGTGATAGCAATCAGCCCCAGCATTTT; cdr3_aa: CAISDSNQPQHF